What follows is one T cell receptor beta chain and its context. The sample holds one count of this clone. Its antigen specificity is not known. The record has no base qualities; no much larger clone is one base away. After removal of 6 bases from V and 8 bases from J, the junction retains 1 base not matched to a gene. Sequences LNHDA (CDR1) and SQIVND (CDR2) are obtained from the germline V gene (reference sequence). Counted from cysteine to phenylalanine, this CDR3 has 12 amino acids. The entry retains the CDR3 DNA only, 36 bases that are in frame from base 1. This entry comes from a study of cytomegalovirus exposure and HLA in healthy donors (dated by TCRdb to 2016 to 2017). Study-wide context: An earlier analysis of several hundred of the donors reported 276 Gb of sequence data and some 110 million unique TCR beta sequences obtained from approximately 180 million T cells. An early release that covered more than 550 HLA-typed donors contained approximately 300 gigabases of sequencing data and tens of millions of unique TCR sequences. Of the 398 genotyped donors, approximately 83% fell in the genetic ancestry cluster associated with self-reported Caucasian donors. The aim of the study was to test whether cataloging public T cell receptors could identify signatures of past pathogen exposure. The study profiled the T cell repertoires of 500 to 800 subjects by immunosequencing and related them to cytomegalovirus serostatus. Besides the first cohort of roughly 660 subjects, a separate validation cohort made up of 120 different subjects was used. High-throughput TCR immunosequencing, statistical association of individual TCRs with disease status, and machine learning were combined to predict cytomegalovirus infection status. A later analysis re-examined previously published TCR beta repertoires from over 500 donors and added high-resolution HLA genotyping to investigate patterns of TCR occurrence. In the later analysis, no new phenotypic data were used to find candidate immune exposures; instead, reliance was placed on TCR beta sequences and their occurrence across donors. To decide whether each TCR beta V gene segment behaved as functional or pseudogenic, an earlier analysis of 587 of the donors relied on high-throughput TCR beta sequencing. Donor age, sex, ethnicity and CMV serostatus were collected together with the repertoire data. A later genetic analysis used genome-wide SNP genotypes for about three fifths of the 666 donors, treating that subset as a discovery cohort. Every discovery cohort repertoire had been produced on one sequencing platform. Class I and class II HLA loci were covered by the typing at four-digit resolution. The number of typed donors differed by locus: 629-630 for A, B, C, DRB1 and DQB1; approximately 530 for DQA1; 606 for DPA1; and around 450 for DPB1. Because of strong linkage in the cohort, 4 to 6 DR-DQ haplotypes were treated as single units for association and clustering. Among roughly 400 genotyped donors of the cohort, an average of approximately 240,000 unique TCR beta nucleotide sequences were sequenced per donor, roughly 18% of them non-productive. The study at large found these results: In a later analysis, HLA-associated TCR beta chains were found to be more clonally expanded and to have lower generation probabilities than equally common non-associated chains. At a false discovery rate of 0.05, a later analysis linked around 15,000 TCR beta sequences to specific HLA alleles. Strong co-occurrence of HLA alleles, especially DR and DQ, made assigning TCR associations to individual alleles difficult. A cluster of highly shared sequence variants was judged likely to be a technical artifact of the sequencing pipeline. Most TCR sequences were observed very rarely across donors, whereas some public TCRs were present in many individuals. Correlated functional status among segregating V segments might be attributable to linkage disequilibrium, but an unknown experimental factor could not be ruled out. Cytomegalovirus status was reported to be diagnosed by the classifier with high specificity and sensitivity in both the original and validation cohorts. According to a later analysis, parvovirus B19, influenza, CMV and Epstein-Barr virus appeared linked to several top co-occurrence clusters. The authors suggested that the approach could potentially be extended to other disease states and immunological phenotypes. The only immune exposure information available for the cohort was CMV serostatus. The 87-base-pair reads could not distinguish some IMGT-functional V segments, including TRBV6-2 and TRBV6-3, so those segments were excluded. A later genetic analysis associated a missense DCLRE1C variant with V-gene and J-gene trimming of TCR beta chains, and an independent cohort replicated the association. The presence/absence analyses assumed that sequencing depth was roughly uniform across donors, and that assumption may not be true. A later analysis found that TCR association rates varied across HLA loci, with DRB1 alleles showing the most associated TCRs and HLA-C alleles the fewest. A further reported finding was that TCR beta sequences accurately predicted the HLA-A and HLA-B alleles for most subjects in the first cohort. According to a later genetic analysis, donors in an Asian-associated ancestry cluster had fewer N-insertions in productive TCRs than the approximately 630-donor mean. Because HLA typing was unavailable for some donors at each locus, only the typed subset was used in association tests. In vitro tests confirmed that three of the cytomegalovirus-associated TCR beta chains recognize cytomegalovirus antigens. A total of 150 or so TCR beta chains were listed by the study as associated with cytomegalovirus. Only TCR beta chains were sequenced in this cohort, and the absence of alpha or paired-chain data limited detectable features. In an earlier analysis of 500 to 650 of the donors, most TCR beta V segments appeared in productive rearrangements about 87% or about 30% of the time, broadly matching IMGT annotations. A later analysis found that most CMV-associated TCR beta chains appeared HLA-restricted, with HLA associations seemingly driven largely by CMV exposure. The earlier analysis of 450 to 700 of the donors excluded some 15 rarely observed V segments, including chromosome 9 orphons, because counts were too low.

The library came from the immunoSEQ multiplex PCR assay. For the multiplex PCR, a mixture combining 60 forward primers for TCR Vbeta segments and 13 reverse primers for TCR Jbeta segments was used. The CDR3 region of rearranged TCR beta genes was amplified from genomic DNA by a multiplex PCR assay. Amplified TCR beta libraries were sequenced as 87-base-pair reads on the Illumina HiSeq System. In the source study's methods: A later analysis counted approximately 76 million unique TCR beta chains across the 650 to 800 repertoires, and roughly 11 million of these chains were shared by at least two donors. Raw reads were error-corrected and collapsed into unique sequences by a nearest-neighbor algorithm in which closely related sequences were merged to remove PCR and sequencing errors. Alignment of CDR3 sequences to IMGT reference sequences was used to assign V, D and J gene segments. Each retained sequence needed at least a six-nucleotide match to both a V gene segment and a J gene segment. Rearrangements were classified as productive when the CDR3 lacked stop codons and remained in frame with V and J, and all other rearrangements were classified as non-productive. Following IMGT convention, CDR3 was defined as the stretch from the second conserved V-encoded cysteine up to the conserved J-encoded phenylalanine. The earlier analysis of approximately 590 of the donors excluded any sequence lacking an unambiguous match to a single V gene segment. In an earlier analysis of some 590 of the donors, a V segment was called functional when productive rearrangements were above 56.7%, and segregating when the standard deviation between donors exceeded 5%. To diagnose cytomegalovirus status from the catalog of TCR beta chain sequences, a statistical classification framework was built. V and J gene assignment, in a later analysis, came from comparing TCR nucleotide sequences with IMGT/GENE-DB human TR gene sequences. In a later analysis, CDR3 sequences and most-parsimonious VDJ recombination scenarios were assigned using the TCRdist pipeline. In a later analysis, every TCR beta chain was defined by the combination of its CDR3 amino acid sequence and its V-gene family, and reads without a unique V-gene family were dropped. A later analysis removed nearly 600 highly shared, low-generation-probability nucleotide sequences to deal with suspected cross-contamination and a sequencing artifact. In a later analysis, a clonal expansion index was calculated for each public chain from normalized within-repertoire ranks of inferred template counts. Generation probabilities in a later analysis came from a VDJ recombination model fitted to out-of-frame rearrangements, and those results were checked against IGoR. A later analysis scored TCR-TCR, TCR-HLA and TCR-CMV co-occurrence with hypergeometric tests, applying a repertoire-size bias correction to TCR pairs. A later analysis estimated false discovery rates by permuting HLA or CMV assignments 20 times. In a later analysis, co-occurring TCRs were grouped using DBSCAN, with TCRdist sequence similarity added in when clustering inside HLA-allele-positive subsets. For co-occurrence clustering, repertoires with fewer than 30,000 or more than 120,000 public chains were excluded, along with roughly 5 repertoires with anomalous nucleotide sharing. Drawn from immuneACCESS, this table holds only the in-frame rearrangements with V and J called that TCRdb kept. Clones are partly lost; checked studies trace under half to an unresolved V gene and leave the rest unexplained. V and J calls and clone size are as listed in that table; D and trimming were resolved from the DNA. This sample lists 95,000 to 150,000 clones; over 65% were detected once. The ten largest account for 15% to 20% of the sample.

The cohort was made up of under 800 healthy bone marrow donors. At the time of sampling, every cohort member was nominally healthy, though immune exposures that went unrecorded were likely present. The donor tested CMV seropositive, placing the donor among the 250 to 350 seropositive members of the cohort. A peripheral blood sample was collected from each donor, and TCR beta sequencing was performed on peripheral blood mononuclear cells. Genomic DNA extraction from the blood cell samples was performed with the Qiagen DNeasy Blood Extraction Kit. This chain is built from TRBV19 and TRBJ1-6, and TRBD1 aligns with 7 junction nucleotides. Material for sequencing was PBMCs. The TCR sequence derives from a man between 18 and 29 years old in good health and CMV-seropositive. CDR3 loop: CASSTGDSPLHF. The DNA reads TGTGCCAGTAGCACAGGGGATTCACCCCTCCACTTT.